This T cell receptor beta chain was recovered during a study of beta chain features in type 1 diabetes (dated by TCRdb to about 2018). Regarding the study in general: Mean age, gender distribution, total cell number and subset yield were not different between patients and healthy donors. Regulatory and stem cell-like memory subsets were isolated from only 8 patients and roughly 8 healthy donors, whereas naive and central memory subsets came from all 30 or so donors. In the study, recently diagnosed type 1 diabetes patients and matched healthy donors were compared on the TCRB repertoires of their sorted circulating CD4+ T cell subsets. A total of roughly 100 million sorted cells were examined across all samples, and a strong correlation was observed between cell number per subset and RNA yield. Broad study findings and their caveats: Patients with type 1 diabetes made fewer insertions and deleted more nucleotides at VDJ recombination sites, implying thymic rearrangement abnormalities. Shorter templates might be favored by PCR, yet because patient and control samples were amplified and corrected together, any such skew would affect both groups equally. The naive, central memory and regulatory TCRB repertoires appeared to resemble one another more closely among patients than among healthy donors. Because cDNA was sequenced instead of genomic DNA, highly expressing activated cells could be over-represented, though the groups showed no difference in activation or CD3 levels. Because the HLA sub-analyses included only small numbers of individuals, any influence of HLA type on TCRB rearrangement was left unresolved. Type 1 diabetes patients showed a moderate but significant shortening of TCRB CDR3 length in all four CD4+ subsets.

From each donor, a single peripheral blood sample of around 0.12 L on average was drawn into heparinised tubes. A BD FACSAria II and a panel including CD45RO, CCR7, CD25, CD127, CD95 and CD27 were used to sort naive, central memory, regulatory and stem cell-like memory CD4+ T cells. All sorted populations exceeded 95% purity. PBMCs were separated immediately by Lymphoprep density gradient centrifugation and were stained directly, without being cultured. To minimize batch effects, samples were stained and sorted in pairs, one healthy donor with one patient per experiment. As to this clone: Its cognate antigen has yet to be identified. Base qualities are not at hand, and no much larger clone is one base apart.

The entire isolated RNA was reverse transcribed using the High Capacity cDNA Reverse Transcription Kit, and thus expressed TCRB transcripts were sequenced. Naive, central memory and regulatory T cell samples underwent deep immunoSEQ sequencing, averaging approximately 3.5 million total reads per sample. After sorted cells were lysed in RLT buffer, RNA was extracted with DNase-treated RNeasy Micro or Mini kits, with the choice depending on cell number. To prevent cross-contamination, every cell subset was processed on its own, while patient and healthy donor samples were processed together. Using the immunoSEQ multiplex PCR, TCRB sequences were amplified from cDNA into 87-bp fragments spanning the CDR3 region. Sequencing of the amplicons was done on the Illumina HiSeq platform. In the paper's pipeline: PCR bias was corrected computationally using synthetic template baselines, and reads within Hamming distance 2 were collapsed, with unmergeable singletons discarded. Reads were aligned against IMGT so that V, D and J genes, CDR3 length and insertions or deletions at six rearrangement sites could be assigned. Within each subset, clonotype counts were normalized to sorted cell number, after which true diversity and Gini coefficients were computed with the tcR R package. Repertoire sharing was quantified using the overlap coefficient calculated on TCRB nucleotide sequences. Out-of-frame TCRB sequences from naive cells were analyzed as a proxy for the pre-selection repertoire. Entries here come from immuneACCESS through TCRdb and include only in-frame sequences with V and J called. Some clones fail to appear in such tables; in the studies checked, an unresolved V gene covers under half of the shortfall, and the cause of the remainder is unknown. D and trimming come from the DNA, and the V and J calls and clone size come from that table. Across this sample there are over 700,000 clones, with 17% seen only once. The ten top clones hold 0.02% to 0.025% of the sample.

Spanning cysteine to phenylalanine, the CDR3 consists of 14 amino acids. Here the CDR3 DNA is all that survives: 42 bases in frame from base 1. Germline trimming amounts to 6 bases on V and 0 bases on J, with 4 as the count of junction bases outside the gene matches. The germline V gene (reference sequence) gives CDR1 as SEHNR and CDR2 as FQNEAQ. Material: naive CD4+ T cells from blood. The cell subset or site label on this specimen signifies: true naive CD4+ T cells. The receptor was derived from a woman aged 18-29 years in good health. The sequence is built from TRBV7-9 and TRBJ2-5, and TRBD1 matches 7 of the central bases. The CDR3 sequence is CASRPGTDQETQYF. The DNA sequence is TGTGCCAGCAGGCCAGGGACAGACCAAGAGACCCAGTACTTC. The CDR3, completed at both ends by the reference TRBV7-9 and TRBJ2-5 genes, gives the full variable domain DTGVSQNPRHKITKRGQNVTFRCDPISEHNRLYWYRQTLGQGPEFLTYFQNEAQLEKSRLLSDRFSAERPKGSFSTLEIQRTEQGDSAMYLCASRPGTDQETQYFGPGTRLLVL.